One sample yielded the 21 T cell receptor beta chains listed below, sequenced in a study of CD8+CD57+ T cells in acquired aplastic anemia. Using genomic DNA as the template, TCR beta VDJ and CDR3 profiling was carried out. TCRdb itself ran the reads through MiXCR, one entry per CDR3 protein. The table shows around 430,000 distinct CDR3 sequences, with approximately 32% occurring only once. All patients picked for sequencing had shown, by flow cytometry, an expansion of CD8+CD57+ cells. What was sequenced was sorted CD4+, CD8+, or CD8+CD57+ T cells (not recorded which) from PBMCs. The receptors stem from a human donor with aplastic anemia.

The V gene is TRBV15, the J gene TRBJ2-2; 11 positions agree with TRBD1. V lost 3 bases, J lost 4 bases, and 7 bases stayed unmatched. Germline V lookup: CDR1 LNHNV, CDR2 YYDKDF (reference sequence). The CDR3 is 17 residues long. CDR3 sequence reads: CATSSVGQGASTGELFF. In DNA, the CDR3 is TGTGCCACCAGCAGCGTTGGACAGGGGGCTTCCACCGGGGAGCTGTTTTTT.

This chain links TRBV6-5 with TRBJ1-6; TRBD1 might be the D (5 bases). Germline V CDR1 and CDR2: MNHEY, SVGAGI. The CDR3 is 15 amino acids. V was clipped by 4 bases and J by 10 bases, with 17 bases between them. CDR3 DNA sequence: TGTGCCAGCAGTTGCTCACGGGACCCAGTGTCACCCCTCCACTTT. It specifies CASSCSRDPVSPLHF.

This clonotype appeared many times. The chain combines TRBV20-1 with TRBJ2-7; 8 nucleotides match TRBD1. This CDR3 contains 14 residues. Germline loops: CDR1 DFQATT, CDR2 SNEGSKA (reference sequence). Unmatched junction bases numbered 9, after V lost 5 bases and J lost 3 bases. The CDR3 loop is CSAPDRGYDYEQYF. The CDR3 coding sequence is TGCAGTGCTCCCGACAGGGGTTATGACTACGAGCAGTACTTC.

This clonotype came up many times. The chain couples TRBV9 to TRBJ1-5, with D uncertain. The V gene's germline CDR1 is SGDLS and CDR2 YYNGEE. The CDR3 sequence is 14 residues long. Trimming stripped 2 bases from V and 0 bases from J, with 6 bases between. The CDR3 region is CASSVLDSNQPQHF. For the CDR3, the DNA is TGTGCCAGCAGCGTCCTGGATAGCAATCAGCCCCAGCATTTT. Drawing the rest from reference TRBV9 and TRBJ1-5, the complete variable domain is DSGVTQTPKHLITATGQRVTLRCSPRSGDLSVYWYQQSLDQGLQFLIQYYNGEERAKGNILERFSAQQFPDLHSELNLSSLELGDSALYFCASSVLDSNQPQHFGDGTRLSIL.

With regard to this clonotype: At one end, the junction sequence differs from germline, possibly due to a read error. The V and J genes are TRBV25-1 and TRBJ1-1; tentative D call: TRBD1 (6 bases). The CDR3 totals 16 residues. Per the germline V gene, CDR1 is MGHDK and CDR2 is SYGVNS. CDR3 bases: TGTGCCAGCAGTGAACGGCAGGGGCCTATTTCCACTGAAGCTCTCTTT. This sequence encodes CASSERQGPISTEALF. The full variable domain, in which reference TRBV25-1 and TRBJ1-1 provide the parts outside the CDR3, is EADIYQTPRYLVIGTGKKITLECSQTMGHDKMYWYQQDPGMELHLIHYSYGVNSTEKGDLSSESTVSRIRTEHFPLTLESARPSHTSQYLCASSERQGPISTEALFGQGTRLTVV.

This clonotype was counted at least ten times. The chain employs TRBV29-1 and TRBJ1-1; a weak D match, TRBD1 (5 bases). V lost 7 bases and J lost 9, with 15 bases in between. The germline V gene has CDR1 SQVTM and CDR2 ANQGSEA. This CDR3 is built from 11 residues. The CDR3 sequence: CSADVPGKAFF. The CDR3, as DNA: TGCAGCGCTGACGTGCCAGGGAAAGCTTTCTTT.

The V call is TRBV28, the J call TRBJ1-2; D might be TRBD1 (6 bases). Germline V gives CDR1 MDHEN, CDR2 SYDVKM. This CDR3 spans 13 amino acids. V lost 3 bases and J lost 6, with 11 bases in between. The CDR3 region is CASSFRRGDGYTF. The CDR3 DNA reads TGTGCCAGCAGTTTTCGGAGGGGGGATGGCTACACCTTC.

The rearrangement joins TRBV29-1 to TRBJ2-5, with 9 positions matching TRBD2. From germline, CDR1 is SQVTM and CDR2 ANQGSEA. The CDR3 covers 16 residues. The V and J ends lost 7 bases and 0 bases, in that order; junction bases with no gene match: 12. The DNA of the CDR3 is TGCAGCGCCGAGGGGTCTAGCGGGACATACCAAGAGACCCAGTACTTC. Translation gives CSAEGSSGTYQETQYF.

V and J are TRBV24-1 and TRBJ1-4, with TRBD1 matching 7 bases. Trimming cost V 3 bases and J 8 bases; bases outside gene matches: 8. There are 15 residues in the CDR3. The germline CDR1 and CDR2 sequences are KGHDR and SFDVKD. The DNA of the CDR3 is TGTGCCACCAGTGATCCGGGACAGCCTCAGGAAAAACTGTTTTTT. Amino acid sequence: CATSDPGQPQEKLFF.

The chain is built from TRBV4-3 and TRBJ2-7; D might be TRBD1 (6 bases). Trimming left V 2 bases short and J 3 bases short, with 11 bases between. The CDR3 spans 14 residues. Germline V gene data show CDR1 as LGHNA and CDR2 as YSLEER. Here the CDR3 DNA reads TGCGCCAGCAGCCAAAGCCGGGACAACTACGAGCAGTACTTC. It specifies CASSQSRDNYEQYF.

This clonotype has a count of ten or more. The genes are TRBV25-1 and TRBJ1-6, with D perhaps TRBD1 (6 bases). Germline V gene sequence: CDR1 MGHDK, CDR2 SYGVNS. There are 15 residues in the CDR3. The V end lost 4 bases, the J end lost 7 bases, and 14 bases lay between the germline ends. DNA for the CDR3: TGTGCCAGCAGTGGGGTGGGGGCCACGAATTCACCCCTCCACTTT. It yields the protein CASSGVGATNSPLHF.

This chain links TRBV12-3 or TRBV12-4 with TRBJ2-3; unclear D gene. The CDR3 is made up of 14 amino acids. Trimming cost V 7 bases and J 4 bases, with 15 bases left between them. The CDR3 reads CASTLDLLSDTQYF. The DNA of the CDR3 is TGTGCCAGCACCCTCGACCTCCTTTCAGATACGCAGTATTTT.

This clonotype was detected a few times. V and J are TRBV5-4 and TRBJ2-7, with 11 bases lining up with TRBD2. The junction had 6 bases not matched to a gene; V was cut back by 9 bases and J by 4 bases. The CDR3 consists of 13 residues. Germline CDR1 is SGHNT and CDR2 is YYREEE (reference sequence). CDR3 coding DNA: TGTGCCACTCAGGGACTAGCGGAATACGAGCAGTACTTC. This encodes CATQGLAEYEQYF.

There are a few counts of this clonotype. The V call is TRBV5-1, the J call TRBJ2-3; TRBD2 aligns across 11 bases. V shed 3 bases and J 4 bases; nucleotides not matched to a gene: 10. Germline lookup yields CDR1 SGHRS and CDR2 YFSETQ. The CDR3 has 17 amino acids. The CDR3 DNA follows: TGCGCCAGCAGCTCTCAGGGACTAGCGGTGGGGGCAGATACGCAGTATTTT. Protein sequence: CASSSQGLAVGADTQYF.

Concerning this clonotype: A much larger clone sits a single nucleotide away, making a read error possible. J is TRBJ2-7 and V is TRBV20-1; D is unclear. Germline V gives CDR1 DFQATT, CDR2 SNEGSKA (reference sequence). Trimming pared 1 base from V and 6 bases from J, leaving 13 bases between. CDR3 size: 13 residues. Here the CDR3 DNA reads TGCAGTGCTAGAGGATTCATCGATGGCGAGCAGTACTTC. It is translated as CSARGFIDGEQYF.

This clonotype was seen many times. The J gene is TRBJ1-1, the V gene TRBV29-1; a possible D gene is TRBD1 (5 bases). This CDR3 is 15 amino acids long. The ends were cut back, 1 base at V and 1 base at J, with 13 bases in the middle. Germline CDR1 SQVTM, CDR2 ANQGSEA. The CDR3 sequence: CSVEAGVVKNTEAFF. In nucleotides, the CDR3 is TGCAGCGTTGAAGCGGGGGTAGTAAAGAACACTGAAGCTTTCTTT.

This clonotype was counted a few times. The chain combines TRBV11-2 with TRBJ2-2, with 9 bases that match TRBD2. The ends lost 1 base at V and 6 bases at J; junction bases unmatched: 3. The CDR3 spans 15 residues. Germline lookup yields CDR1 SGHAT and CDR2 FQNNGV. CDR3 sequence (DNA): TGTGCCAGCAGCTTAGGGACTAGCGTGGCCGGGGAGCTGTTTTTT. Translated: CASSLGTSVAGELFF.

This clonotype has only a few counts. J is TRBJ2-3 and V is TRBV25-1; TRBD2 agrees at 11 bases. CDR1 is MGHDK and CDR2 is SYGVNS in the germline V gene. The CDR3 runs to 18 residues. J gave up 3 bases and V 6 bases, and 14 bases lay outside the gene matches. The CDR3 DNA follows: TGTGCCAGCAGCTTAGGTACTAGCGGGAGTCTTTTAACAGATACGCAGTATTTT. Amino acids: CASSLGTSGSLLTDTQYF.

Notes on this clonotype: Just one base apart from a much larger clone, this may be a read error. This chain links TRBV7-9 with TRBJ2-7; 7 bases match TRBD2. Per germline, CDR1 SEHNR and CDR2 FQNEAQ (reference sequence). The CDR3 is 15 amino acids. DNA for the CDR3: TGTGCCAGCAGCTTCACCGGGACTAACTCCCACGAGCAGTACTTC. Translated: CASSFTGTNSHEQYF.

This clonotype was counted at least ten times. This chain links TRBV19 with TRBJ1-2; D not resolved. Germline V CDR1 and CDR2: LNHDA, SQIVND (reference sequence). V lost 5 bases and J lost 3, with 13 bases in between. The CDR3 is 14 residues long. DNA of the CDR3: TGTGCCAGTAGTCACACTGGGGTCCACTATGGCTACACCTTC. Translated: CASSHTGVHYGYTF.

This clonotype was seen many times. V usage is TRBV9 and J usage is TRBJ2-7; 9 bases are shared with TRBD1. V shed 0 bases and J 3 bases; nucleotides not matched to a gene: 1. This CDR3 is built from 14 residues. The germline V gene has CDR1 SGDLS and CDR2 YYNGEE. The CDR3 spells CASSVGDRVYEQYF. The CDR3 nucleotides read TGTGCCAGCAGCGTAGGGGACAGGGTCTACGAGCAGTACTTC.